This T cell receptor beta chain was identified during a study of T cell changes during pregnancy in multiple sclerosis. Method: immunoSEQ multiplex PCR; TCRdb's copy keeps in-frame clones and lacks some. The data contain over 25,000 clones, under 95% of them seen just once; the ten biggest clones take up roughly 0.4%. Sequencing used CD4+ T cells from peripheral blood mononuclear cells, obtained in the second trimester of pregnancy. The sequence was obtained from a female donor with multiple sclerosis, enrolled in a pregnancy study.

CDR3 protein: CAWSTGTGPLREQYF. CDR3 nucleotides: TGTGCCTGGAGTACCGGGACAGGACCTCTCAGGGAGCAGTACTTC. V is TRBV30 and J is TRBJ2-7; TRBD1 agrees at 8 bases. V shed 2 bases and J 7 bases; nucleotides not matched to a gene: 13. The CDR3 spans 15 residues. The germline V gene encodes CDR1 GTSNPN and CDR2 SVGIG (reference sequence).